The clone carrying this TCR beta chain was observed a handful of times. Its antigen remains unknown. The CDR3 totals 11 residues. Looked up from germline, CDR1 is SQVTM and CDR2 is ANQGSEA. V was shortened by 5 bases and J by 10 bases, with 12 bases between the two germline ends. Each CDR3 protein gets one entry after TCRdb re-called the 5' RACE reads with MiXCR. The table includes around 490,000 distinct CDR3 sequences, roughly 15% detected once. The data derive from a study of identical twins. Study results and caveats: Abundant cord blood beta clonotypes carried fewer insertions; memory repertoires showed none. The presence of invariant MAIT and iNKT cells could partly confound analyses of zero-insertion sequences.

This same sample was also part of a study on yellow fever vaccine responses in identical twins. This second report adds: Reportedly, the response of twins' T cells to the vaccine seemed partly convergent, partly personalized.

The chain couples TRBV29-1 to TRBJ2-1; perhaps TRBD2 as D (6 bases). The TCR originated in a woman under 30 in good health. The source material was CD4+ T cells sorted from blood. In DNA, the CDR3 is TGCAGCGTTCCGCGGGGCGGAGAGCAGTTCTTC. Translating it yields CSVPRGGEQFF.